This is a list of T cell receptor beta chains from one sample in a study of blood T cell repertoires in COVID-19. TCRdb keeps only in-frame clones here, not all; method: immunoSEQ multiplex PCR. This table has roughly 76,000 clones, approximately 80% appearing once. Sequencing input: peripheral blood. The receptor set was obtained from a human donor in a cohort sampled during active COVID-19. Each CDR3 is given with its conserved first and last residue. Fields, in order: clone size, J gene, V gene, D gene, CDR3 DNA, CDR3 protein. The D gene is left open where the match is weak. Rows may omit the clone size; those that give it use once, few, many or a size class.

abundance: few; j_gene: TRBJ1-1; v_gene: TRBV5-1; d_gene: TRBD1; CDR3nt: TGCGCCAGCAGCTACCGACAGGGGCAAGGGAACACTGAAGCTTTCTTT; CDR3aa: CASSYRQGQGNTEAFF
abundance: many; j_gene: TRBJ1-2; v_gene: TRBV3-1/TRBV3-2; d_gene: TRBD1; CDR3nt: TGTGCCAGCAGCCCCCGGACAGGGGCAGGGTATGGCTACACCTTC; CDR3aa: CASSPRTGAGYGYTF
abundance: .; j_gene: TRBJ1-6; v_gene: TRBV11-2; d_gene: .; CDR3nt: TGTGCCAGCAGCTTAGATCGAGACGGGGCCCTCCACTTT; CDR3aa: CASSLDRDGALHF
abundance: few; j_gene: TRBJ2-7; v_gene: TRBV19; d_gene: TRBD2; CDR3nt: TGTGCCAGTAGTCTAGCGGGAACTCTAGGCGAGCAGTACTTC; CDR3aa: CASSLAGTLGEQYF
abundance: .; j_gene: TRBJ2-3; v_gene: TRBV5-1; d_gene: TRBD2; CDR3nt: TGCGCCAGCAGCTTGGAGCGGGAGGGAGTCGCAGATACGCAGTATTTT; CDR3aa: CASSLEREGVADTQYF
abundance: .; j_gene: TRBJ2-7; v_gene: TRBV10-3; d_gene: TRBD2; CDR3nt: TGTGCCATCAGTGAGAGGAATAGCGGGAGCACGTACTTC; CDR3aa: CAISERNSGSTYF
abundance: .; j_gene: TRBJ2-7; v_gene: TRBV27; d_gene: .; CDR3nt: TGTGCCAGCAGTACCCAGGGGGGCCCGCCCTACGAGCAGTACTTC; CDR3aa: CASSTQGGPPYEQYF
abundance: .; j_gene: TRBJ1-6; v_gene: TRBV3-1/TRBV3-2; d_gene: .; CDR3nt: TGTGCCAGCAGCCAAGTCAGGTATAATTCACCCCTCCACTTT; CDR3aa: CASSQVRYNSPLHF
abundance: .; j_gene: TRBJ1-2; v_gene: TRBV9; d_gene: .; CDR3nt: TGTGCCAGCAGTGATATAGGCAGGGTTACCTATGGCTACACCTTC; CDR3aa: CASSDIGRVTYGYTF
abundance: .; j_gene: TRBJ2-6; v_gene: TRBV5-4; d_gene: .; CDR3nt: TGTGCCAGCAGCCGCGGGTGGTCTGGGGCCAACGTCCTGACTTTC; CDR3aa: CASSRGWSGANVLTF
abundance: once; j_gene: TRBJ2-1; v_gene: TRBV28; d_gene: .; CDR3nt: TGTGCCAGCAGTTTAGCCGGGAAGCAGTTCTTC; CDR3aa: CASSLAGKQFF
abundance: .; j_gene: TRBJ1-1; v_gene: TRBV9; d_gene: .; CDR3nt: TGTGCCAGCAGCGCCCCAACAGGGTATGAAGCTTTCTTT; CDR3aa: CASSAPTGYEAFF
abundance: many; j_gene: TRBJ2-7; v_gene: TRBV5-1; d_gene: TRBD2; CDR3nt: TGCGCCAGCAGCTTATCTAGCGGGAGTTATGAGCAGTACTTC; CDR3aa: CASSLSSGSYEQYF
abundance: .; j_gene: TRBJ2-7; v_gene: TRBV23-1; d_gene: .; CDR3nt: TGCGCCAGAACCAGGGAAAACGAGCAGTACTTC; CDR3aa: CARTRENEQYF
abundance: .; j_gene: TRBJ2-3; v_gene: TRBV4-3; d_gene: TRBD2; CDR3nt: TGCGCCAGCAGCCAAACCCCGGGGGGGAATACGCAGTATTTT; CDR3aa: CASSQTPGGNTQYF
abundance: .; j_gene: TRBJ2-1; v_gene: TRBV3-1/TRBV3-2; d_gene: TRBD2; CDR3nt: TGTGCCAGCAGCACCGGGACTAGCGGGGGCGTAAATCGGTTCTTC; CDR3aa: CASSTGTSGGVNRFF
abundance: .; j_gene: TRBJ2-7; v_gene: TRBV5-1; d_gene: TRBD1; CDR3nt: TGCGCCAGCAGCCCGTCGGGACAGGGGGCCAAAGAGCAGTACTTC; CDR3aa: CASSPSGQGAKEQYF
abundance: .; j_gene: TRBJ1-5; v_gene: TRBV4-1; d_gene: TRBD1; CDR3nt: TGCGCCAGCAGCCAAGATCCGGGACAGGGTAGCAATCAGCCCCAGCATTTT; CDR3aa: CASSQDPGQGSNQPQHF
abundance: .; j_gene: TRBJ2-3; v_gene: TRBV3-1/TRBV3-2; d_gene: TRBD2; CDR3nt: TGTGCCAGCAGCCGGCCGGGTGGTGGGAGGGCCGCTAGCACAGATACGCAGTATTTT; CDR3aa: CASSRPGGGRAASTDTQYF
abundance: few; j_gene: TRBJ2-3; v_gene: TRBV5-4; d_gene: TRBD2; CDR3nt: TGTGCCAGCAGCAAAAGCGGGAGCCTCACAGATACGCAGTATTTT; CDR3aa: CASSKSGSLTDTQYF
abundance: few; j_gene: TRBJ2-3; v_gene: TRBV9; d_gene: .; CDR3nt: TGTGCCAGCAGCGTTCCCGACAGGTTCCCTAGCACAGATACGCAGTATTTT; CDR3aa: CASSVPDRFPSTDTQYF
abundance: large; j_gene: TRBJ1-2; v_gene: TRBV7-9; d_gene: .; CDR3nt: TGTGCCAGCAGCTTAGCCGGGCAGGGGATCCATGGCTACACCTTC; CDR3aa: CASSLAGQGIHGYTF
abundance: .; j_gene: TRBJ1-6; v_gene: TRBV5-4; d_gene: .; CDR3nt: TGTGCCAGCAGCTTAGGGTCCCGGGGCTATAATTCACCCCTCCACTTT; CDR3aa: CASSLGSRGYNSPLHF
abundance: few; j_gene: TRBJ2-3; v_gene: TRBV10-3; d_gene: .; CDR3nt: TGTGCCATCAAAGCGATAATAGGGGCCACCCGGGATACGCAGTATTTT; CDR3aa: CAIKAIIGATRDTQYF
abundance: few; j_gene: TRBJ2-7; v_gene: TRBV6-2/TRBV6-3; d_gene: TRBD1; CDR3nt: TGTGCCAGCAGCACAACCGGGACAGGGAGGATCGGGCAGTACTTC; CDR3aa: CASSTTGTGRIGQYF
abundance: once; j_gene: TRBJ1-3; v_gene: TRBV5-1; d_gene: .; CDR3nt: TGCGCCAGCAGCTTGGAGAGACCAGGACACCCGTATAGCGGAAACACCATATATTTT; CDR3aa: CASSLERPGHPYSGNTIYF
abundance: .; j_gene: TRBJ2-7; v_gene: TRBV3-1/TRBV3-2; d_gene: .; CDR3nt: TGTGCCAGCAGCCAACTCAGGGAGCAGTACTTC; CDR3aa: CASSQLREQYF
abundance: .; j_gene: TRBJ2-7; v_gene: TRBV6-2/TRBV6-3; d_gene: .; CDR3nt: TGTGCCAGCAGTTACGGTAGCAGGGGCTACGAGCAGTACTTC; CDR3aa: CASSYGSRGYEQYF
abundance: .; j_gene: TRBJ2-1; v_gene: TRBV30; d_gene: .; CDR3nt: TGTGCCTGGTCGGGAAGGGGGAATGAGCAGTTCTTC; CDR3aa: CAWSGRGNEQFF
abundance: .; j_gene: TRBJ2-6; v_gene: TRBV19; d_gene: .; CDR3nt: TGTGCCAGCTTAGACAGGTTTTTCAGCTCTGGGGCCAACGTCCTGACTTTC; CDR3aa: CASLDRFFSSGANVLTF
abundance: .; j_gene: TRBJ2-7; v_gene: TRBV7-9; d_gene: TRBD1; CDR3nt: TGTGCCAGCAGCAATCCGGGACAGGGGACTTACGAGCAGTACTTC; CDR3aa: CASSNPGQGTYEQYF
abundance: .; j_gene: TRBJ2-7; v_gene: TRBV6-1; d_gene: TRBD2; CDR3nt: TGTGCCAGCAGTGGGTCCGGGACTAGCGGTACTCCGGGGCAGTACTTC; CDR3aa: CASSGSGTSGTPGQYF
abundance: few; j_gene: TRBJ1-6; v_gene: TRBV15; d_gene: TRBD1; CDR3nt: TGTGCCACCAGCAGCGACAAGACAGGGGGCTGGTCACCCCTCCACTTT; CDR3aa: CATSSDKTGGWSPLHF
abundance: .; j_gene: TRBJ2-1; v_gene: TRBV6-4; d_gene: .; CDR3nt: TGTGCCAGCAGTGACTCGGAGGAGGGGACTGAGCAGTTCTTC; CDR3aa: CASSDSEEGTEQFF
abundance: .; j_gene: TRBJ2-7; v_gene: TRBV6-5; d_gene: TRBD1; CDR3nt: TGTGCCAGCAGAACCGGGACAGGACCATCCTACGAGCAGTACTTC; CDR3aa: CASRTGTGPSYEQYF
abundance: .; j_gene: TRBJ2-4; v_gene: TRBV6-1; d_gene: TRBD2; CDR3nt: TGTGCCAGCAGTGAGGGGGCGGGACTAGCGGGAGGGCCGTGGAACATTCAGTACTTC; CDR3aa: CASSEGAGLAGGPWNIQYF
abundance: .; j_gene: TRBJ2-7; v_gene: TRBV29-1; d_gene: .; CDR3nt: TGCAGCGTTCAAACCAGCTACGAGCAGTACTTC; CDR3aa: CSVQTSYEQYF
abundance: .; j_gene: TRBJ2-4; v_gene: TRBV5-1; d_gene: .; CDR3nt: TGCGCCAGCAGCTCGTACCAGGGGAGGGAAAACATTCAGTACTTC; CDR3aa: CASSSYQGRENIQYF
abundance: .; j_gene: TRBJ2-7; v_gene: TRBV4-2; d_gene: .; CDR3nt: TGTGCCAGCAGCCAAGATCTAACAGCTTCCTACGAGCAGTACTTC; CDR3aa: CASSQDLTASYEQYF
abundance: .; j_gene: TRBJ2-5; v_gene: TRBV11-2; d_gene: .; CDR3nt: TGTGCCAGCAGCTCTAGGCAAGAGACCCAGTACTTC; CDR3aa: CASSSRQETQYF
abundance: .; j_gene: TRBJ2-1; v_gene: TRBV25-1; d_gene: .; CDR3nt: TGTGCCAGCAGTGAATCTCAGGGGCGGGAGCAGTTCTTC; CDR3aa: CASSESQGREQFF
abundance: .; j_gene: TRBJ2-3; v_gene: TRBV21-1; d_gene: .; CDR3nt: TGTGCCAGCAGCCCCCTAGCGGGAGGCGGGTTGGGTACGCAGTATTTT; CDR3aa: CASSPLAGGGLGTQYF
abundance: hyperexpanded; j_gene: TRBJ1-2; v_gene: TRBV5-4; d_gene: TRBD1; CDR3nt: TGTGCCAGCAGCTCCGGGACAGGGATTGGCTACACCTTC; CDR3aa: CASSSGTGIGYTF